These 23 T cell receptor beta chains share one sample of origin, sequenced in a study of shared clonotypes between healthy human individuals. The protocol was immunoSEQ multiplex PCR, while the TCRdb copy is restricted to in-frame clones and leaves out a portion. The sample lists a few hundred thousand clones; less than 80% were seen once. The sequencing input was PBMCs. The receptor set was obtained from a woman aged 35 to 49 in good health. Some clones in this sample may be carry-over from other donors' samples.

The chain has TRBV27 and TRBJ2-2; 9 nucleotides agree with TRBD1. Trimming at V came to 3 bases and at J to 9 bases, leaving 5 bases not matched to a gene. CDR1 is MNHEY and CDR2 is SMNVEV in the germline V gene (reference sequence). The CDR3 covers 14 residues. Here the CDR3 reads CASSLTGGGRELFF. CDR3 coding DNA: TGTGCCAGCAGTTTGACAGGGGGTGGTCGGGAGCTGTTTTTT.

The chain recombines TRBV27 with TRBJ2-1, with TRBD1 matching over 9 bases. The CDR3 length is 16 residues. Germline V gene lookup returns CDR1 MNHEY and CDR2 SMNVEV (reference sequence). J lost 5 bases, V lost 6 bases, and 11 bases had no gene match. CDR3 sequence reads: CASSLRVGQGNNEQFF. In DNA form, the CDR3 reads TGTGCCAGCAGCTTAAGGGTCGGACAGGGGAACAATGAGCAGTTCTTC.

The rearrangement links TRBV18 to TRBJ2-7, with 9 bases lining up with TRBD2. J gave up 4 bases and V 5 bases, and 9 bases lay outside the gene matches. From germline, CDR1 is KGHSH and CDR2 LQKENI. The CDR3 is made up of 15 amino acids. CDR3 nucleotides: TGTGCCAGCTCAACTTGGGCTAGCGGGATATACGAGCAGTACTTC. This encodes CASSTWASGIYEQYF.

The V and J genes are TRBV19 and TRBJ1-3; D possibly corresponds to TRBD1 (5 bases). This CDR3 is 16 amino acids long. Germline-derived CDR1 and CDR2 are LNHDA and SQIVND (reference sequence). The V gene lost 6 bases and the J gene lost 0 bases, with 15 bases spanning the gap. The CDR3 region is CASSDETANSGNTIYF. CDR3 in DNA: TGTGCCAGTAGCGACGAGACAGCGAACTCTGGAAACACCATATATTTT. The entire variable domain, with the rest obtained from reference TRBV19 and TRBJ1-3, is as follows: DGGITQSPKYLFRKEGQNVTLSCEQNLNHDAMYWYRQDPGQGLRLIYYSQIVNDFQKGDIAEGYSVSREKKESFPLTVTSAQKNPTAFYLCASSDETANSGNTIYFGEGSWLTVV.

The chain combines TRBV7-2 with TRBJ2-2; 7 bases align to TRBD2. V lost 3 bases, J lost 3 bases, and 4 bases stayed unmatched. The CDR3 consists of 15 residues. The germline V gene has CDR1 SGHTA and CDR2 FQGNSA. The CDR3 spells CASSLAGEYTGELFF. The CDR3 nucleotides are TGTGCCAGCAGCTTGGCGGGAGAGTACACCGGGGAGCTGTTTTTT.

The chain couples TRBV28 to TRBJ2-3; D remains ambiguous. From germline, CDR1 is MDHEN and CDR2 SYDVKM. There are 14 residues in the CDR3. Trimming stripped 3 bases from V and 2 bases from J, with 9 bases between. The CDR3 region is CASSLGVITDTQYF. The CDR3 bases are TGTGCCAGCAGTTTGGGCGTGATCACAGATACGCAGTATTTT.

The chain joins TRBV19 to TRBJ2-7; 9 bases match TRBD1. Unmatched junction bases numbered 11, after V lost 7 bases and J lost 1 base. The length of the CDR3 is 16 residues. Germline V CDR1 and CDR2: LNHDA, SQIVND (reference sequence). CDR3 in amino acids: CASTTRSGTGSYEQYF. CDR3 DNA: TGTGCCAGTACAACACGGAGTGGGACAGGGTCCTACGAGCAGTACTTC.

The rearrangement uses TRBV7-2 and TRBJ2-5, with a possible D match to TRBD2 (5 bases). This CDR3 is built from 17 residues. V was trimmed by 0 bases and J by 0 bases, leaving 14 bases between them. The germline CDR1 and CDR2 sequences are SGHTA and FQGNSA. CDR3 coding DNA: TGTGCCAGCAGCTTAGCGCGGGCTAGTTTCCACCAAGAGACCCAGTACTTC. It encodes CASSLARASFHQETQYF. Complete variable domain (other parts from reference TRBV7-2 and TRBJ2-5): GAGVSQSPSNKVTEKGKDVELRCDPISGHTALYWYRQSLGQGLEFLIYFQGNSAPDKSGLPSDRFSAERTGGSVSTLTIQRTQQEDSAVYLCASSLARASFHQETQYFGPGTRLLVL.

CDR3 sequence: CASSAGTVNEKLFF. In nucleotides, the CDR3 is TGTGCCAGCAGTGCCGGGACAGTGAATGAAAAACTGTTTTTT. This chain links TRBV5-6 with TRBJ1-4; 7 nucleotides agree with TRBD1. This CDR3 has 14 residues. CDR1 is SGHDT and CDR2 is YYEEEE in the germline V gene. V gave up 5 bases and J gave up 5 bases; unmatched junction bases: 6.

The gene calls are TRBV6-5 and TRBJ2-7, with D possibly being TRBD2 (5 bases). The CDR3 runs 13 residues. Between the trimmed V and J ends, which lost 11 bases and 6 bases, there was a span of 20 bases. CDR1 and CDR2 from the germline V gene are MNHEY and SVGAGI. The CDR3 loop reads CAAGRGPPGEQYF. The CDR3 DNA reads as TGTGCCGCAGGTCGCGGGCCCCCAGGCGAGCAGTACTTC.

V is TRBV5-1 and J is TRBJ2-5, with D possibly called TRBD1 or TRBD2 (6 bases each). The CDR3 loop spans 16 amino acids. Germline values: CDR1 SGHRS, CDR2 YFSETQ. V was cut by 4 bases and J by 0 bases, with 16 bases left in between. CDR3 coding DNA: TGCGCCAGCAGCCCTGGAGGAGGGACAAACCAAGAGACCCAGTACTTC. It codes for CASSPGGGTNQETQYF.

The gene calls are TRBV5-1 and TRBJ2-1, with D hard to call. The ends were cut back, 0 bases at V and 0 bases at J, with 10 bases in the middle. This CDR3 contains 16 residues. Germline lookup yields CDR1 SGHRS and CDR2 YFSETQ. CDR3 sequence: CASSLVGPSSYNEQFF. CDR3 coding DNA: TGCGCCAGCAGCTTGGTCGGGCCAAGCTCCTACAATGAGCAGTTCTTC.

This chain connects TRBV7-2 to TRBJ2-1; weak D call: TRBD1 (5 bases). Trimming pared 2 bases from V and 8 bases from J, leaving 16 bases between. Germline CDR1 SGHTA, CDR2 FQGNSA. The CDR3 runs 15 residues. This chain's CDR3 is CASSLPRRQYHEQFF. The CDR3 DNA is TGTGCCAGCAGCTTACCTCGAAGACAGTATCATGAGCAGTTCTTC.

V gene TRBV5-6 combines with J gene TRBJ2-6, with unresolved D. This CDR3 is built from 13 residues. CDR1 SGHDT and CDR2 YYEEEE come from the germline V gene. Trimming removed 7 bases from V and 4 bases from J, with 9 bases in between. The CDR3 region has the DNA TGTGCCAGCCGCCTTTACGGGGCCAACGTCCTGACTTTC. As protein: CASRLYGANVLTF.

The J gene is TRBJ1-2, the V gene TRBV4-2; D is perhaps TRBD1 (5 bases). The germline gives CDR1 LGHNA, CDR2 YNFKEQ. The CDR3 totals 14 residues. Trimming cost V 4 bases and J 3 bases, with 12 bases left between them. The DNA for the CDR3 is TGTGCCAGCAGCCGGTCCGGGACCCACTATGGCTACACCTTC. It specifies CASSRSGTHYGYTF.

Details on this clone: The sample has other DNA sequences that encode this CDR3 too. The chain has TRBV9 and TRBJ2-6, with a tentative D call TRBD1 (6 bases). This CDR3 is built from 16 residues. Germline CDR1 is SGDLS and CDR2 is YYNGEE. V dropped 4 bases and J dropped 0 bases, with 11 bases sitting between them. The CDR3 region has the DNA TGTGCCAGCAGCCCAGGACAGAGCTCTGGGGCCAACGTCCTGACTTTC. Translating it yields CASSPGQSSGANVLTF. The full variable domain, in which reference TRBV9 and TRBJ2-6 provide the parts outside the CDR3, is DSGVTQTPKHLITATGQRVTLRCSPRSGDLSVYWYQQSLDQGLQFLIQYYNGEERAKGNILERFSAQQFPDLHSELNLSSLELGDSALYFCASSPGQSSGANVLTFGAGSRLTVL.

Notes on this clone: Other nucleotide sequences from this sample produce the same CDR3. The chain couples TRBV5-6 to TRBJ2-7, with 8 bases that match TRBD2. In germline, CDR1 is SGHDT, CDR2 YYEEEE. The length of the CDR3 is 14 residues. The ends lost 3 bases at V and 2 bases at J; junction bases unmatched: 4. As DNA, the CDR3 is TGTGCCAGCAGCTCCCCGGGACTAGCCTACGAGCAGTACTTC. Encoded protein: CASSSPGLAYEQYF.

J is TRBJ1-3 and V is TRBV5-1; D uncertain. With 2 bases removed from V and 4 bases from J, the gap between germline ends came to 13 bases. Germline loops: CDR1 SGHRS, CDR2 YFSETQ. This CDR3 has 15 residues. The CDR3 reads CASSFDPGRGNTIYF. Written as DNA, the CDR3 is TGCGCCAGCAGCTTTGACCCGGGCAGGGGAAACACCATATATTTT. The entire variable domain, with the rest obtained from reference TRBV5-1 and TRBJ1-3, is as follows: KAGVTQTPRYLIKTRGQQVTLSCSPISGHRSVSWYQQTPGQGLQFLFEYFSETQRNKGNFPGRFSGRQFSNSRSEMNVSTLELGDSALYLCASSFDPGRGNTIYFGEGSWLTVV.

The V and J genes are TRBV5-5 and TRBJ2-1; D gene unclear. The CDR3 covers 16 residues. Trimming took 4 bases from V and 1 from J, leaving 15 bases between them. The V gene's germline CDR1 is SGHKS and CDR2 YYEKEE (reference sequence). CDR3: CASSLDRYPSYNEQFF. In DNA form, the CDR3 reads TGTGCCAGCAGCCTTGACCGATACCCTTCCTACAATGAGCAGTTCTTC.

On this clone: This sample also contains other DNA sequences that code for the same CDR3. CDR3 region: CASSYSTGYTEAFF. CDR3 in DNA: TGTGCCAGCAGTTACTCTACAGGGTACACTGAAGCTTTCTTT. The J gene is TRBJ1-1, the V gene TRBV6-5; a possible D gene is TRBD1 (6 bases). Germline loops: CDR1 MNHEY, CDR2 SVGAGI. The CDR3 totals 14 residues. V shed 0 bases and J shed 3 bases, with 8 bases lying between them.

The rearrangement joins TRBV18 to TRBJ2-1, with a weak D call TRBD2 (6 bases). Germline loops: CDR1 KGHSH, CDR2 LQKENI. The length of the CDR3 is 14 residues. V was trimmed by 5 bases and J by 4 bases, leaving 12 bases between them. This CDR3 reads CASSSRLEYNEQFF. Written as DNA, the CDR3 is TGTGCCAGCTCATCCAGACTAGAGTACAATGAGCAGTTCTTC. Drawing the rest from reference TRBV18 and TRBJ2-1, the complete variable domain is NAGVMQNPRHLVRRRGQEARLRCSPMKGHSHVYWYRQLPEEGLKFMVYLQKENIIDESGMPKERFSAEFPKEGPSILRIQQVVRGDSAAYFCASSSRLEYNEQFFGPGTRLTVL.

The rearrangement uses TRBV28 and TRBJ1-5; TRBD1 matches 7 bases. There are 13 residues in the CDR3. V lost 11 bases to trimming and J lost 1 base; unmatched junction nucleotides: 5. The germline V gene encodes CDR1 MDHEN and CDR2 SYDVKM. In DNA, the CDR3 is TGTGCCGACTCACAGGGGAGCAATCAGCCCCAGCATTTT. Protein: CADSQGSNQPQHF. Together with reference TRBV28 and TRBJ1-5, the CDR3 gives the full variable domain: DVKVTQSSRYLVKRTGEKVFLECVQDMDHENMFWYRQDPGLGLRLIYFSYDVKMKEKGDIPEGYSVSREKKERFSLILESASTNQTSMYLCADSQGSNQPQHFGDGTRLSIL.

V is TRBV7-2 and J is TRBJ2-7; 14 nucleotides line up with TRBD2. The ends lost 5 bases at V and 6 bases at J; junction bases unmatched: 9. From germline, CDR1 is SGHTA and CDR2 FQGNSA. CDR3 length equals 16 residues. The CDR3 here is CASSPRLAGGIAEQYF. The CDR3 DNA is TGTGCCAGCAGCCCCCGACTAGCGGGAGGGATCGCCGAGCAGTACTTC.